This T cell receptor (beta chain) was sequenced for a study of cytomegalovirus exposure and HLA in healthy donors. Whole-study results and caveats: For presence/absence analyses, sequencing depth was assumed to be roughly uniform across donors. Using a false discovery rate of 0.05, a later analysis showed that approximately 17,000 TCR beta sequences were associated with HLA alleles. Cytomegalovirus-associated TCR beta chains were listed, numbering 150 to 200.

The PCR had 60 Vbeta and 13 Jbeta primers. Authors' processing steps: Later analysis identified tens of millions of unique TCR beta chains, roughly 11 million shared. Measured with immunoSEQ multiplex PCR; TCRdb has only the in-frame clones, and not every one. The D gene and trimming were derived from the DNA, and the V and J assignments and clone size from that table. The table for this sample gives about 46,000 clones. The CDR3 runs 14 residues. The V gene lost 4 bases and the J gene lost 1 base, with 10 bases spanning the gap. Germline assignment: CDR1 SGHTA and CDR2 FQGNSA. As regards this clone: Antigen unknown.

V usage is TRBV7-2 and J usage is TRBJ1-1; D may be TRBD1 (6 bases). The sample consisted of PBMCs. This receptor was taken from a woman aged 40 to 50 in good health and CMV-seronegative. Written as DNA, the CDR3 is TGTGCCAGCAGCTCGCAGGGGAGGAACACTGAAGCTTTCTTT. It is translated as CASSSQGRNTEAFF.